The 20 T cell receptor beta chains given below trace back to one sample, sequenced in a study of T cell responses to AZD1222 COVID-19 vaccine. Sequencing was performed with immunoSEQ multiplex PCR; in TCRdb, only in-frame clones are kept and a portion is missing. The repertoire holds about 150,000 clones, with 88% as singletons. The source material was peripheral blood, sampled on day 0 of AZD1222 vaccination. Receptor source: an adult in good health.

This clone has only one observation. V is TRBV2 and J is TRBJ1-5; 7 positions agree with TRBD1. Germline V gives CDR1 SNHLY, CDR2 FYNNEI. This CDR3 has 14 amino acids. V dropped 3 bases and J dropped 2; count of bases not matched to a gene: 1. DNA of the CDR3: TGTGCCAGCAGTGACAGGGGGGGCAATCAGCCCCAGCATTTT. This sequence encodes CASSDRGGNQPQHF.

The chain carries TRBV7-2 and TRBJ1-1; 8 bases align to TRBD1. The junction had 4 bases not matched to a gene; V was cut back by 3 bases and J by 1 base. Germline V lookup: CDR1 SGHTA, CDR2 FQGNSA. The CDR3 contains 15 residues. CDR3 in amino acids: CASSFSGGSNTEAFF. The DNA of the CDR3 is TGTGCCAGCAGCTTCTCAGGGGGCTCGAACACTGAAGCTTTCTTT.

This clone was detected only once. The chain carries TRBV15 and TRBJ1-4; TRBD1 is a possible D gene (6 bases). CDR3 length: 15 amino acids. V was clipped by 0 bases and J by 3 bases, with 8 bases between them. Germline V CDR1 and CDR2: LNHNV, YYDKDF (reference sequence). The CDR3 reads CATSRDQGSNEKLFF. The CDR3 nucleotides read TGTGCCACCAGCAGAGATCAGGGGTCTAATGAAAAACTGTTTTTT.

This chain links TRBV29-1 with TRBJ2-7; D is perhaps TRBD1 or TRBD2 (6 bases each). V was clipped by 7 bases and J by 3 bases, with 10 bases between them. CDR3 size: 11 residues. Germline values: CDR1 SQVTM, CDR2 ANQGSEA. CDR3 DNA: TGCAGCGGCGGGACACTCTACGAGCAGTACTTC. It yields the protein CSGGTLYEQYF.

This chain joins TRBV19 and TRBJ1-2, with D possibly matching TRBD1 (5 bases). Germline CDR1 and CDR2: LNHDA and SQIVND (reference sequence). The CDR3 is 16 residues long. The ends were cut back, 4 bases at V and 1 base at J, with 16 bases in the middle. This chain's CDR3 is CASSTFQGRDNYGYTF. In nucleotides, the CDR3 is TGTGCCAGTAGTACCTTCCAGGGTAGGGATAACTATGGCTACACCTTC.

The J gene is TRBJ2-1, the V gene TRBV6-2 or TRBV6-3; TRBD2 agrees at 16 bases. V lost 0 bases, J lost 2 bases, and 4 bases stayed unmatched. The CDR3 has 19 amino acids. Looked up from germline, CDR1 is MNHEY and CDR2 is SVGEGT. Written as DNA, the CDR3 is TGTGCCAGCAGTTACTCCCCGGGACTAGCGGGGGGGACCTACAATGAGCAGTTCTTC. This gives the protein CASSYSPGLAGGTYNEQFF.

The V call is TRBV7-2, the J call TRBJ2-3; D is possibly TRBD2 (7 bases). The CDR3 consists of 16 residues. V was clipped by 6 bases and J by 1 base, with 17 bases between them. The germline CDR1 and CDR2 sequences are SGHTA and FQGNSA. The CDR3 DNA is TGTGCCAGCAGGAGGATCGGGCGGGGGCGCACAGATACGCAGTATTTT. Residues: CASRRIGRGRTDTQYF. Full variable domain (rest looked up from reference TRBV7-2 and TRBJ2-3): GAGVSQSPSNKVTEKGKDVELRCDPISGHTALYWYRQSLGQGLEFLIYFQGNSAPDKSGLPSDRFSAERTGGSVSTLTIQRTQQEDSAVYLCASRRIGRGRTDTQYFGPGTRLTVL.

The V gene is TRBV3-1 (or the pseudogene TRBV3-2), the J gene TRBJ1-1; D not certain. Trimming took 4 bases from V and 1 from J, leaving 7 bases between them. Germline values: CDR1 LGHDT, CDR2 YNNKEL (reference sequence). The length of the CDR3 is 13 residues. This chain's CDR3 is CASSPAGNTEAFF. The CDR3 coding sequence is TGTGCCAGCAGCCCGGCAGGGAACACTGAAGCTTTCTTT.

This chain connects TRBV18 to TRBJ1-1, with 7 bases aligning to TRBD1. Germline V gene data show CDR1 as KGHSH and CDR2 as LQKENI. CDR3 length: 15 residues. The V and J ends lost 1 base and 4 bases, in that order; junction bases with no gene match: 6. The CDR3 sequence is CASSPRSGDSTEAFF. CDR3 DNA sequence: TGTGCCAGCTCACCACGATCCGGGGACAGCACTGAAGCTTTCTTT.

CDR3 residues: CSASITGSDTQYF. The CDR3 nucleotides read TGCAGTGCTAGTATTACGGGGTCCGATACGCAGTATTTT. The chain is built from TRBV20-1 and TRBJ2-3; maybe TRBD2 (5 bases). The CDR3 has 13 amino acids. Germline CDR1 reads DFQATT; CDR2 reads SNEGSKA (reference sequence). V lost 3 bases and J lost 6, with 13 bases in between.

The chain combines TRBV2 with TRBJ1-4; TRBD1 aligns across 7 bases. This CDR3 comprises 14 residues. With V trimmed by 7 bases and J by 4 bases, 6 bases remained unmatched. Germline values: CDR1 SNHLY, CDR2 FYNNEI. CDR3 DNA sequence: TGTGCCAGCAAAGGGACAGAGTTTAATGAAAAACTGTTTTTT. It yields the protein CASKGTEFNEKLFF.

The J gene is TRBJ1-1, the V gene TRBV19; 8 bases match TRBD1. The germline V gene has CDR1 LNHDA and CDR2 SQIVND (reference sequence). Trimming took 6 bases from V and 4 from J; bases not matched to a gene: 7. CDR3 length equals 14 residues. CDR3 residues: CASSRTGSGTEAFF. CDR3 DNA: TGTGCCAGTAGCCGGACAGGGTCGGGCACTGAAGCTTTCTTT.

In this sample, this clone turned up once. The chain employs TRBV19 and TRBJ1-2; the match to TRBD1 covers 7 bases. The CDR3 covers 14 residues. Trimming at V came to 3 bases and at J to 7 bases, leaving 8 bases not matched to a gene. Per the germline V gene, CDR1 is LNHDA and CDR2 is SQIVND (reference sequence). The CDR3 coding sequence is TGTGCCAGTAGTATGTCAAGGGGGCAAGGTGGCTACACCTTC. Residues: CASSMSRGQGGYTF.

The CDR3: CASRGQVNYGYTF. DNA of the CDR3: TGTGCCAGCAGGGGACAGGTTAACTATGGCTACACCTTC. The chain joins TRBV2 to TRBJ1-2; 8 nucleotides line up with TRBD1. Germline loops: CDR1 SNHLY, CDR2 FYNNEI. J gave up 1 base and V 6 bases, and 1 base lay outside the gene matches. The CDR3 is 13 amino acids.

The chain couples TRBV5-4 to TRBJ1-1, with D perhaps matching TRBD1 (6 bases). Germline CDR1 and CDR2: SGHNT and YYREEE (reference sequence). The CDR3 sequence is 14 residues long. The V end was cut by 3 bases, the J end by 4 bases, with 13 bases between. Here the CDR3 reads CASSWDTLATEAFF. CDR3 nucleotide sequence: TGTGCCAGCAGCTGGGACACTCTCGCCACTGAAGCTTTCTTT. Together with reference TRBV5-4 and TRBJ1-1, the CDR3 gives the full variable domain: ETGVTQSPTHLIKTRGQQVTLRCSSQSGHNTVSWYQQALGQGPQFIFQYYREEENGRGNFPPRFSGLQFPNYSSELNVNALELDDSALYLCASSWDTLATEAFFGQGTRLTVV.

This chain joins TRBV29-1 and TRBJ2-3; D not certain. The CDR3 consists of 13 residues. Looked up from germline, CDR1 is SQVTM and CDR2 is ANQGSEA. The germline V and J ends were trimmed by 7 bases and 0 bases, with 11 bases remaining between them. CDR3 in amino acids: CSGSADSTDTQYF. The DNA for the CDR3 is TGCAGCGGGAGCGCGGACAGCACAGATACGCAGTATTTT.

V and J are TRBV3-1 (or the pseudogene TRBV3-2) and TRBJ2-7; D may correspond to TRBD1 or TRBD2 (6 bases each). This CDR3 region has 13 residues. The V gene's germline CDR1 is LGHDT and CDR2 YNNKEL (reference sequence). V shed 8 bases and J shed 0 bases, with 11 bases lying between them. The CDR3 reads CASGGDISYEQYF. CDR3 DNA: TGTGCCAGCGGCGGGGACATCTCCTACGAGCAGTACTTC.

J is TRBJ2-7 and V is TRBV12-3 or TRBV12-4, with 8 bases aligning to TRBD1. The CDR3 runs to 13 residues. V dropped 6 bases and J dropped 4; count of bases not matched to a gene: 5. This CDR3 is CASSRDRSYEQYF. Written as DNA, the CDR3 is TGTGCCAGCAGCCGGGACAGGTCGTACGAGCAGTACTTC.

This clone has a single count. The chain employs TRBV11-3 and TRBJ2-3, with 7 bases identical to TRBD2. The germline CDR1 and CDR2 sequences are SGHNT and YENEEA. The ends lost 4 bases at V and 2 bases at J; junction bases unmatched: 3. The CDR3 covers 14 residues. CDR3 sequence reads: CASSSSGLTDTQYF. The CDR3 nucleotides read TGTGCCAGCAGCTCTAGCGGCCTCACAGATACGCAGTATTTT. Based on the CDR3 plus reference TRBV11-3 and TRBJ2-3, the full variable domain is EAGVVQSPRYKIIEKKQPVAFWCNPISGHNTLYWYLQNLGQGPELLIRYENEEAVDDSQLPKDRFSAERLKGVDSTLKIQPAELGDSAVYLCASSSSGLTDTQYFGPGTRLTVL.

The V and J genes are TRBV28 and TRBJ1-1; D is possibly TRBD1 (5 bases). This CDR3 spans 14 amino acids. Trimming took 8 bases from V and 5 from J, leaving 18 bases between them. Germline lookup yields CDR1 MDHEN and CDR2 SYDVKM. CDR3 in DNA: TGTGCCAGCGGACGGGGTGAGGGGAGGACTGAAGCTTTCTTT. Translating gives CASGRGEGRTEAFF.